The T cell receptor (beta chain) under discussion was sequenced for a study of cytomegalovirus exposure and HLA in healthy donors. Study summary: In an early release, HLA-typed donors contributed about 80 million unique TCR sequences.

In this sample, this clone turned up once. What it binds is unknown. Findings and limits, study-wide: In vitro, three CMV-associated chains proved specific for CMV antigens.

With 60 Vbeta and 13 Jbeta primers, the PCR was carried out. Profiled with immunoSEQ multiplex PCR; TCRdb holds only in-frame clones, not every one. This sample has around 200,000 clones; more than 80% occur once, and the top ten carry under 0.8%. The clonotype originates from a boy aged 10-17 years in good health and CMV-seronegative. The sample comprised PBMCs.

CDR3 in amino acids: CAIKRRNGDNYGYTF. CDR3 bases: TGTGCCATCAAAAGAAGGAACGGGGATAACTATGGCTACACCTTC. The rearrangement joins TRBV10-3 to TRBJ1-2; no clear D gene. V was cut by 7 bases and J by 1 base, with 16 bases left in between. CDR1 ENHRY and CDR2 SYGVKD come from the germline V gene. The CDR3 extends over 15 amino acids.